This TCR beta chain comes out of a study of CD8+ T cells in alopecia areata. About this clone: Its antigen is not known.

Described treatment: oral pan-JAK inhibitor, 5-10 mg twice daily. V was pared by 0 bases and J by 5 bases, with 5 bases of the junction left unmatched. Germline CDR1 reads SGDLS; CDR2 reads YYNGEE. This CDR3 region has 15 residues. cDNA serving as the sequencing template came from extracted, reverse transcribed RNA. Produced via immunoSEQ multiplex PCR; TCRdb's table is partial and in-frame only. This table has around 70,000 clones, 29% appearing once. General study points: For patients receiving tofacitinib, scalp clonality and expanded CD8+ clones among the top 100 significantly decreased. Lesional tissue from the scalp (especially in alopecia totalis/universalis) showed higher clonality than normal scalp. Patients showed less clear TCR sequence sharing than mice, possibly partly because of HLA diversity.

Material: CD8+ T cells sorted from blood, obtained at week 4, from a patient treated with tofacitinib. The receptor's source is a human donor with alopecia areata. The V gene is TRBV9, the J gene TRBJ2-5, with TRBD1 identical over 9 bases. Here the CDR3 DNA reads TGTGCCAGCAGCGTAGATACAGGGGGCGGGGAGACCCAGTACTTC. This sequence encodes CASSVDTGGGETQYF. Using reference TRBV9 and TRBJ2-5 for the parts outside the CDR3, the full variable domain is DSGVTQTPKHLITATGQRVTLRCSPRSGDLSVYWYQQSLDQGLQFLIQYYNGEERAKGNILERFSAQQFPDLHSELNLSSLELGDSALYFCASSVDTGGGETQYFGPGTRLLVL.